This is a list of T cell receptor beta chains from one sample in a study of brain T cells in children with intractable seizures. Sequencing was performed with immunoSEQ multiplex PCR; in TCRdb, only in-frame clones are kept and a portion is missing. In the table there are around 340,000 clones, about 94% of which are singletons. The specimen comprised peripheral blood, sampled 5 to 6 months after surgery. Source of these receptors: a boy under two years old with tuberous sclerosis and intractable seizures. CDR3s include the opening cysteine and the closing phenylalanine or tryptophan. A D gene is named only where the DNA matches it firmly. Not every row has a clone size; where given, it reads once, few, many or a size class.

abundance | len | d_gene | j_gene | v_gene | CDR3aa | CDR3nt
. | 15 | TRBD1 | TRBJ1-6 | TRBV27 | CASSLSDRANSPLHF | TGTGCCAGCAGTTTATCGGACAGGGCCAATTCACCCCTCCACTTT
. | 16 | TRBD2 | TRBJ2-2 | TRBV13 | CASSLDAGRITGELFF | TGTGCCAGCAGCTTAGACGCCGGGAGGATCACCGGGGAGCTGTTTTTT
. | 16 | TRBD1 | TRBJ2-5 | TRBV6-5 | CASSYTPGQSQETQYF | TGTGCCAGCAGTTACACACCGGGACAGAGCCAAGAGACCCAGTACTTC
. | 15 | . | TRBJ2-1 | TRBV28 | CASSLSGRSYNEQFF | TGTGCCAGCAGTTTAAGTGGGAGGTCCTACAATGAGCAGTTCTTC
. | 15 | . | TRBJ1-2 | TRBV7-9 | CASSPDGKSNYGYTF | TGTGCCAGCAGCCCGGACGGAAAGTCTAACTATGGCTACACCTTC
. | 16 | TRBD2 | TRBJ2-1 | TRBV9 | CASSVHGTSGYNEQFF | TGTGCCAGCAGCGTACACGGGACTAGCGGATACAATGAGCAGTTCTTC
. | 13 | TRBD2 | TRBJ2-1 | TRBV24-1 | CATSDLAGGPGFF | TGTGCCACCAGTGACCTAGCGGGAGGGCCAGGATTCTTC
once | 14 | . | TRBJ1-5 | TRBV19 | CASSISSPNQPQHF | TGTGCCAGTAGTATTTCCTCTCCCAATCAGCCCCAGCATTTT
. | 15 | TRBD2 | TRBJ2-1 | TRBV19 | CASSIGSGNHNEQFF | TGTGCCAGTAGTATAGGAAGCGGGAACCACAATGAGCAGTTCTTC
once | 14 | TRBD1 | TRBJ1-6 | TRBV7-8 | CASSLGDREGPLHF | TGTGCCAGCAGCTTAGGGGACAGGGAAGGGCCCCTCCACTTT
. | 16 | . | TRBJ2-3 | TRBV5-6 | CASSFFAGASTDTQYF | TGTGCCAGCAGCTTTTTCGCGGGGGCTAGCACAGATACGCAGTATTTT
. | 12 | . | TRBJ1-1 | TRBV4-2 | CASSQGVTEAFF | TGTGCCAGCAGCCAAGGAGTGACTGAAGCTTTCTTT
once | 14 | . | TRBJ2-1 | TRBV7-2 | CASSLGGSYNEQFF | TGTGCCAGCAGCTTAGGGGGGTCCTACAATGAGCAGTTCTTC
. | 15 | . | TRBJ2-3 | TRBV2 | CASSGTPSSTDTQYF | TGTGCCAGCAGCGGGACCCCCTCTAGCACAGATACGCAGTATTTT
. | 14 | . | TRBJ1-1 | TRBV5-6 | CASSFTGTHYEAFF | TGTGCCAGCAGCTTTACCGGGACACATTATGAAGCTTTCTTT
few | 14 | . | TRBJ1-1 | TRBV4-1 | CASSQDGSALGAFF | TGCGCCAGCAGCCAAGATGGGAGTGCGCTGGGAGCTTTCTTT
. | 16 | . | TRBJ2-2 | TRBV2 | CASSGREGAISGELFF | TGTGCCAGCAGTGGCCGGGAGGGGGCTATCAGCGGGGAGCTGTTTTTT
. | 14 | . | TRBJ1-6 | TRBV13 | CASGVGEHNSPLHF | TGTGCCAGCGGAGTGGGAGAACATAATTCACCCCTCCACTTT
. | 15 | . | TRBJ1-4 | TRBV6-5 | CASRGRNRLNEKLFF | TGTGCCAGCCGGGGACGGAATAGACTTAATGAAAAACTGTTTTTT
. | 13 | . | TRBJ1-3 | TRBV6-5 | CATFPSGRNTIYF | TGTGCCACCTTTCCTTCGGGGAGAAACACCATATATTTT
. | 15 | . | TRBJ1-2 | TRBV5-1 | CASRRIRGQRDGYTF | TGCGCCAGCAGGCGGATCAGGGGTCAAAGGGATGGCTACACCTTC
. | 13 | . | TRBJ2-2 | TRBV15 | CATSPRSVGELFF | TGTGCCACCAGCCCCCGGTCTGTCGGGGAGCTGTTTTTT
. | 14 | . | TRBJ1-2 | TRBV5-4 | CASSRGSRDDGYTF | TGTGCCAGCAGCCGGGGGAGTCGAGATGATGGCTACACCTTC
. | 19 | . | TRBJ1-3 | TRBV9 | CASSLRQETTLYSGNTIYF | TGTGCCAGCAGCCTGCGACAGGAGACCACTCTTTACTCTGGAAACACCATATATTTT
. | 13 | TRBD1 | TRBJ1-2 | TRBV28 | CAICRQGGNGYTF | TGTGCCATCTGCCGACAGGGAGGGAATGGCTACACCTTC
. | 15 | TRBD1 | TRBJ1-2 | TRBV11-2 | CASSVGTVANYGYTF | TGTGCCAGCAGCGTCGGGACAGTAGCTAACTATGGCTACACCTTC
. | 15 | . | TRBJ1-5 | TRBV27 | CASSLTADSNQPQHF | TGTGCCAGCAGTTTAACAGCAGATAGCAATCAGCCCCAGCATTTT
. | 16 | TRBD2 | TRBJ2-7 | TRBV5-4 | CASSPSIRTSSYEQYF | TGTGCCAGCAGCCCTTCAATACGGACTAGCTCCTACGAGCAGTACTTC
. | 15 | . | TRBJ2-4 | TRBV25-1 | CASRLIGQSKNIQYF | TGTGCCAGCAGATTAATAGGACAGAGCAAAAACATTCAGTACTTC
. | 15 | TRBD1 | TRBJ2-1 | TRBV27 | CASSKSRDSSDEQFF | TGTGCCAGCAGTAAGTCCCGGGACAGTTCGGATGAGCAGTTCTTC
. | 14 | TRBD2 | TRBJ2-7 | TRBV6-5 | CASSPGTNSYEQYF | TGTGCCAGTTCTCCTGGGACTAACTCCTACGAGCAGTACTTC
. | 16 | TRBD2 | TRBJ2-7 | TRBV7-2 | CASSLATTSGSYEQYF | TGTGCCAGCAGCTTAGCCACGACTAGCGGCTCCTACGAGCAGTACTTC
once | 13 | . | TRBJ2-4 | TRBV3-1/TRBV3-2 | CASSLSPQNIQYF | TGTGCCAGCAGCCTCAGCCCCCAAAACATTCAGTACTTC
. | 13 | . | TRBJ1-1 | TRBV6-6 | CASSYNGAGMAFF | TGTGCCAGCAGTTACAATGGTGCGGGTATGGCTTTCTTT
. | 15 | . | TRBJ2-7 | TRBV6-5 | CASRPFGAPAYEQYF | TGTGCCAGCAGACCGTTTGGGGCCCCAGCCTACGAGCAGTACTTC
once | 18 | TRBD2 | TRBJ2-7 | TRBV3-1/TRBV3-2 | CASSHTPGLAGGNYEQYF | TGTGCCAGCAGCCACACACCGGGACTAGCGGGAGGAAACTACGAGCAGTACTTC
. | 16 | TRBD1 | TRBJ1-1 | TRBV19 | CASSVDRGLINTEAFF | TGTGCCAGTAGTGTAGACAGGGGGCTAATTAACACTGAAGCTTTCTTT
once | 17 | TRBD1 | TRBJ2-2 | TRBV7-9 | CASSSNRQGAGTGELFF | TGTGCCAGCAGCTCCAATAGACAGGGGGCAGGTACCGGGGAGCTGTTTTTT
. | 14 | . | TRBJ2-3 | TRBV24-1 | CATRAGTPTDTQYF | TGTGCCACCAGAGCCGGGACTCCCACAGATACGCAGTATTTT
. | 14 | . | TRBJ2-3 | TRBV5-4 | CASSFTTSTDTQYF | TGTGCCAGCAGCTTCACCACGAGCACAGATACGCAGTATTTT
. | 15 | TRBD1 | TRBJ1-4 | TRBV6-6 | CASSYTGAQGEKLFF | TGTGCCAGCAGTTATACAGGGGCCCAAGGGGAAAAACTGTTTTTT
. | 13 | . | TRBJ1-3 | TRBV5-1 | CASSLVGGNTIYF | TGCGCCAGCAGCTTGGTGGGAGGGAACACCATATATTTT
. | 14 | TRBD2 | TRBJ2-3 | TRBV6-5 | CASSLWGGTDTQYF | TGTGCCAGCAGTTTGTGGGGGGGGACAGATACGCAGTATTTT
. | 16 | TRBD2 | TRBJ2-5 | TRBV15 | CATSRDRGLAGGTQYF | TGTGCCACCAGCAGAGATCGGGGTCTAGCGGGGGGGACCCAGTACTTC
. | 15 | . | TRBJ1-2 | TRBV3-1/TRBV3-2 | CASSQEGSGRRGYTF | TGTGCCAGCAGCCAAGAGGGGTCCGGCAGAAGGGGCTACACCTTC
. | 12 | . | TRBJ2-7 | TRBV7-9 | CASSALEREQYF | TGTGCCAGCAGCGCGCTTGAGCGCGAGCAGTACTTC
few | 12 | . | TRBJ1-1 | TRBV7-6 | CASSSEWTEAFF | TGTGCCAGCAGCTCAGAGTGGACTGAAGCTTTCTTT
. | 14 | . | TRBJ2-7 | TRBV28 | CASSGRPNRHEQYF | TGTGCCAGCAGTGGACGGCCCAACAGACACGAGCAGTACTTC
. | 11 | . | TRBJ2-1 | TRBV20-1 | CSARDRSEQFF | TGCAGTGCTAGAGATAGGAGTGAGCAGTTCTTC
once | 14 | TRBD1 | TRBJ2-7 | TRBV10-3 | CAISERTGPYEQYF | TGTGCCATCAGTGAGAGGACAGGGCCATACGAGCAGTACTTC
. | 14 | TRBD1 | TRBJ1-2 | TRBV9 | CASSPGGSTYGYTF | TGTGCCAGCAGCCCAGGGGGCTCTACCTATGGCTACACCTTC
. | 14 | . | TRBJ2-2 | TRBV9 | CASNPRKSDGELFF | TGTGCCAGCAACCCACGCAAGAGTGACGGGGAGCTGTTTTTT
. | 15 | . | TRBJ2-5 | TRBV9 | CASSVGVGGMETQYF | TGTGCCAGCAGCGTAGGTGTGGGCGGGATGGAGACCCAGTACTTC